This entry is about one T cell receptor beta chain. The data originate from a study of blood T cell repertoires in COVID-19. Assay used: immunoSEQ multiplex PCR; TCRdb lists only in-frame clones, some missing. The sample holds 200,000 to 250,000 clones; about 81% are singletons and the top ten take 8% to 10%. Germline CDR1 reads SGHVS; CDR2 reads FQNEAQ. The CDR3 consists of 19 residues. The junction had 22 bases not matched to a gene; V was cut back by 7 bases and J by 4 bases. This sequence originates from a woman of 80 years or more with COVID-19, enrolled during active disease. The sequencing sample was made of peripheral blood. This chain joins TRBV7-8 and TRBJ1-3; TRBD1 matches 7 bases. CDR3 region: CASTPRRLQGRLWGNTIYF. DNA for the CDR3: TGTGCCAGCACCCCTAGGCGCCTACAGGGGAGACTTTGGGGAAACACCATATATTTT.